Following are 6 T cell receptor beta chains from one sample sequenced in a study of blood T cell repertoires in COVID-19. Method: immunoSEQ multiplex PCR; TCRdb's copy keeps in-frame clones and lacks some. The sample has around 500,000 clones; around 85% are singletons. Sequenced input: peripheral blood. Source of these receptors: a human donor in a cohort sampled during active COVID-19.

This chain links TRBV6-5 with TRBJ2-7, with 9 nucleotides matching TRBD1. Germline V CDR1 and CDR2: MNHEY, SVGAGI. V was clipped by 6 bases and J by 1 base; unmatched bases: 7. The CDR3 extends over 15 amino acids. DNA for the CDR3: TGTGCCAGCAGGTACCCGGGACAGGGATCCTACGAGCAGTACTTC. Translating gives CASRYPGQGSYEQYF.

The chain has TRBV5-6 and TRBJ2-2, with D perhaps matching TRBD1 (6 bases). Trimming removed 0 bases at V and 0 bases at J, with 15 bases between. CDR3 length: 18 amino acids. Germline CDR1 SGHDT, CDR2 YYEEEE. The CDR3, as DNA: TGTGCCAGCAGCTTGGCCGGCAGGGGCCACGCGAACACCGGGGAGCTGTTTTTT. Translated: CASSLAGRGHANTGELFF.

The genes are TRBV18 and TRBJ2-1; 14 bases are a match to TRBD2. CDR3 length: 17 residues. J was trimmed by 5 bases and V by 6 bases; bases with no gene match: 9. Germline CDR1 and CDR2: KGHSH and LQKENI. The DNA of the CDR3 is TGTGCCAGCTCCCGAGCTCCGACTAGCGGGAGGGACAATGAGCAGTTCTTC. Translating gives CASSRAPTSGRDNEQFF.

Turning to this clone: The same CDR3 arises from other DNA sequences in this sample as well. The rearrangement uses TRBV4-3 and TRBJ2-5; no definite D call. This CDR3 is built from 13 residues. Trimming shortened V by 0 bases and J by 5 bases, and 7 bases separated the two germline ends. Germline V lookup: CDR1 LGHNA, CDR2 YSLEER. The CDR3 bases are TGCGCCAGCAGCCAAGATCTTCGGGAGACCCAGTACTTC. It encodes CASSQDLRETQYF.

As to this clone: The CDR3 carries no conserved terminal phenylalanine or tryptophan, so it likely arises from a read error. The limits of the CDR3 on the DNA are not certain, so only TCRdb's listed CDR3 is given. This sequence joins TRBV5-3 and TRBJ1-2; the table names TRBD1, a call not compared with the DNA. TRBV5-3 is marked as an open reading frame, function uncertain. The CDR3 is 9 amino acids long, termini counted. The CDR3 sequence is CARSFPGTV.

This clone has more than one count but fewer than ten. The rearrangement links TRBV5-1 to TRBJ1-2, with D unresolved. This CDR3 contains 15 residues. CDR1 and CDR2 (germline): SGHRS, YFSETQ. The V end was cut by 0 bases, the J end by 1 base, with 10 bases between. The DNA for the CDR3 is TGCGCCAGCAGCTTGGAGCCCGGGAGTAACTATGGCTACACCTTC. Translation: CASSLEPGSNYGYTF.